A single TCR beta chain is shown here with its context. Germline CDR1 DFQATT, CDR2 SNEGSKA (reference sequence). The germline V and J ends were trimmed by 3 bases and 10 bases, with 10 bases remaining between them. The length of the CDR3 is 11 residues. The source of the sample is a study of T cell responses to AZD1222 COVID-19 vaccine. Sequencing was performed with immunoSEQ multiplex PCR; in TCRdb, only in-frame clones are kept and a portion is missing. The table shows around 100,000 clones, with 88% occurring only once. The sequences come from peripheral blood, collected 28 days after the second AZD1222 dose. This sequence originates from an adult who received the AZD1222 COVID-19 vaccine. This sequence joins TRBV20-1 and TRBJ2-1; no clear D gene. The CDR3 coding sequence is TGCAGTGCTAGTTTCGGAGCCGAGCAGTTCTTC. Residues: CSASFGAEQFF.